A single sample is the source of the 25 T cell receptor beta chains below, sequenced in a study of blood T cells in healthy people across ages (dated by TCRdb to 2013 to 2016). The library was generated by 5' RACE. The run used an Illumina HiSeq 2500. A second PCR of 7 to 11 cycles was run with a J-beta primer mix and a sample-barcoded 5' primer. The public reads were reprocessed in TCRdb via fastp at Q25 and MiXCR, keeping in-frame beta chains. Each entry merges the rows of one CDR3 protein and shows their most common DNA and genes. The sample table holds 790,000 or so distinct CDR3 sequences, of which more than 35% were seen once. Of the sample, around a sixth is held by the ten largest clones. Sequences were obtained from blood. The receptors originated from an elderly man in good health.

V and J are TRBV29-1 and TRBJ2-5, with D possibly matching TRBD1 (6 bases). The end of the DNA fits TRBJ2-7 better, so the J call may be wrong. This CDR3 comprises 13 residues. Germline V gene sequence: CDR1 SQVTM, CDR2 ANQGSEA. CDR3 region: CSVAPGDHYEQYF. The CDR3 region has the DNA TGCAGCGTTGCGCCAGGGGACCACTACGAGCAGTACTTC.

This clonotype was counted only a few times. V is TRBV29-1 and J is TRBJ2-5; TRBD2 aligns across 16 bases. The germline CDR1 and CDR2 sequences are SQVTM and ANQGSEA. The CDR3 is 14 residues long. With 7 bases clipped from V and 5 bases from J, the junction kept 4 bases outside the gene matches. The CDR3 spells CSGGTSGRGETQYF. CDR3 nucleotide sequence: TGCAGCGGAGGGACTAGCGGGAGGGGTGAGACCCAGTACTTC.

The chain links TRBV6-5 to TRBJ2-3; D possibly corresponds to TRBD1 (6 bases). Trimming cost V 7 bases and J 4 bases, with 12 bases left between them. CDR3 length equals 13 residues. The germline V gene encodes CDR1 MNHEY and CDR2 SVGAGI. The CDR3 DNA is TGTGCCAGCACGAAAACAGGGTCAGATACGCAGTATTTT. Protein sequence: CASTKTGSDTQYF.

This clonotype was seen more than once but under ten times. The gene calls are TRBV5-1 and TRBJ2-5, with D hard to call. Trimming stripped 2 bases from V and 11 bases from J, with 13 bases between. Germline CDR1 is SGHRS and CDR2 is YFSETQ. This CDR3 is built from 12 residues. CDR3 sequence (DNA): TGCGCCAGCAGCTTCTCAGGCAATGAGCAGTACTTC. It codes for CASSFSGNEQYF.

Details on this clonotype: This may arise from a read error, as a much more abundant clone is one base away. The rearrangement uses TRBV29-1 and TRBJ2-5; D not certain. This CDR3 spans 12 amino acids. Per germline, CDR1 SQVTM and CDR2 ANQGSEA. Trimming took off 6 bases at V and 11 bases at J, with 19 bases between the two ends. This chain's CDR3 is CSVRRSADDQYF. The CDR3 nucleotides read TGCAGCGTGAGACGGTCCGCGGACGATCAGTACTTC. The full variable domain, in which reference TRBV29-1 and TRBJ2-5 provide the parts outside the CDR3, is SAVISQKPSRDICQRGTSLTIQCQVDSQVTMMFWYRQQPGQSLTLIATANQGSEATYESGFVIDKFPISRPNLTFSTLTVSNMSPEDSSIYLCSVRRSADDQYFGPGTRLLVL.

CDR3 in DNA: TGTGCCACCAGCAGAGGGAAGGATCCCTTCTACGGGCAGTACTTC. It specifies CATSRGKDPFYGQYF. This chain connects TRBV15 to TRBJ2-4; D call uncertain. Germline-derived CDR1 and CDR2 are LNHNV and YYDKDF (reference sequence). There are 15 residues in the CDR3. Trimming stripped 1 base from V and 13 bases from J, with 20 bases between.

This clonotype was seen a few times. V usage is TRBV10-3 and J usage is TRBJ2-1; D possibly corresponds to TRBD1 (6 bases). The CDR3 covers 11 residues. The germline CDR1 and CDR2 sequences are ENHRY and SYGVKD. The ends were cut back, 8 bases at V and 10 bases at J, with 12 bases in the middle. The CDR3 is CAIGPGTEQFF. In DNA form, the CDR3 reads TGTGCCATCGGCCCCGGGACAGAGCAGTTCTTC.

The chain links TRBV3-1 to TRBJ1-6, with 7 nucleotides matching TRBD1. This CDR3 has 15 amino acids. V shed 4 bases, J shed 6 bases, and the junction held 6 bases outside the gene matches. The germline CDR1 and CDR2 sequences are LGHDT and YNNKEL (reference sequence). The DNA of the CDR3 is TGTGCCAGCAGCCGCCTCGGGACAGTTAATTCACCCCTCCACTTT. This codes for CASSRLGTVNSPLHF.

This clonotype was seen more than once but under ten times. The CDR3 DNA is TGCGCCAGCAGCTTGAAGTATCAGGGGGCTTTTGATACGCAGTATTTT. It specifies CASSLKYQGAFDTQYF. This chain joins TRBV5-1 and TRBJ2-3; 8 nucleotides align to TRBD1. The germline V gene encodes CDR1 SGHRS and CDR2 YFSETQ. The CDR3 is 16 residues long. Trimming took 1 base from V and 6 from J; bases not matched to a gene: 10.

The genes are TRBV7-2 and TRBJ2-1; 7 bases align to TRBD2. CDR3 length: 15 residues. Germline assignment: CDR1 SGHTA and CDR2 FQGNSA. Germline trimming cut 5 bases from V and 4 bases from J; bases unmatched to any gene: 8. DNA for the CDR3: TGTGCCAGCAGCCCGGAAAGAGCGGGGTACAATGAGCAGTTCTTC. Protein product: CASSPERAGYNEQFF.

The chain couples TRBV15 to TRBJ2-3; tentatively, D is TRBD1 (5 bases). The CDR3 is 14 residues long. V was shortened by 1 base and J by 5 bases, with 10 bases between the two germline ends. Germline lookup yields CDR1 LNHNV and CDR2 YYDKDF (reference sequence). The CDR3 coding sequence is TGTGCCACCAGCAGAGGACAGACCGAAGATACGCAGTATTTT. Encoded protein: CATSRGQTEDTQYF. The full variable domain, completed using reference TRBV15 and TRBJ2-3, is DAMVIQNPRYQVTQFGKPVTLSCSQTLNHNVMYWYQQKSSQAPKLLFHYYDKDFNNEADTPDNFQSRRPNTSFCFLDIRSPGLGDTAMYLCATSRGQTEDTQYFGPGTRLTVL.

This chain connects TRBV29-1 to TRBJ1-1; the D gene is possibly TRBD1 (5 bases). This CDR3 spans 13 amino acids. The V end was cut by 2 bases, the J end by 10 bases, with 17 bases between. Germline assignment: CDR1 SQVTM and CDR2 ANQGSEA. This chain's CDR3 is CSVETTIGVGAFF. The CDR3 nucleotides are TGCAGCGTTGAAACCACCATAGGGGTGGGAGCTTTCTTT.

This clonotype was seen ten or more times. In DNA, the CDR3 is TGTGCCAGCAGCCGGGACGCGAAAAACTACGAGCAGTACTTC. It yields the protein CASSRDAKNYEQYF. The chain joins TRBV7-2 to TRBJ2-7; perhaps D is TRBD1 or TRBD2 (5 bases each). CDR1 is SGHTA, CDR2 FQGNSA, per germline. The CDR3 length is 14 residues. Between the trimmed V and J ends, which lost 5 bases and 3 bases, there was a span of 14 bases.

V and J are TRBV7-2 and TRBJ1-1; possible D gene TRBD1, 5 bases. CDR1 SGHTA and CDR2 FQGNSA come from the germline V gene. The CDR3 length is 14 residues. Trimming cost V 5 bases and J 4 bases, with 14 bases left between them. The chain's CDR3 is CASSPRGMSTEAFF. DNA for the CDR3: TGTGCCAGCAGCCCTCGGGGCATGTCCACTGAAGCTTTCTTT.

V gene TRBV15 combines with J gene TRBJ1-2; 7 nucleotides align to TRBD1. Germline V gene lookup returns CDR1 LNHNV and CDR2 YYDKDF (reference sequence). The CDR3 extends over 14 amino acids. V shed 0 bases, J shed 8 bases, and the junction held 6 bases outside the gene matches. The CDR3 sequence is CATSRDQTGTGYTF. The CDR3 bases are TGTGCCACCAGCAGAGATCAGACAGGGACCGGCTACACCTTC.

This clonotype was counted at least ten times. V usage is TRBV4-3 and J usage is TRBJ2-3; D gene ambiguous. Germline CDR1 reads LGHNA; CDR2 reads YSLEER. The V end lost 4 bases, the J end lost 7 bases, and 12 bases lay between the germline ends. The CDR3 totals 13 residues. The CDR3 DNA is TGCGCCAGCAGCCCCACTGACCGAAATACGCAGTATTTT. Amino acid sequence: CASSPTDRNTQYF.

The J gene is TRBJ2-3, the V gene TRBV5-1; no definite D call. CDR1 and CDR2 (germline): SGHRS, YFSETQ. This CDR3 contains 16 residues. Trimming removed 2 bases from V and 0 bases from J, with 13 bases in between. The CDR3 coding sequence is TGCGCCAGCAGCTTCCAACAACTCTCTAGCACAGATACGCAGTATTTT. Translating it yields CASSFQQLSSTDTQYF.

This clonotype has a single count. The J gene is TRBJ2-3, the V gene TRBV7-3; maybe TRBD2 (5 bases). The germline CDR1 and CDR2 sequences are SGHTA and FQGTGA. The V gene lost 3 bases and the J gene lost 2 bases, with 12 bases spanning the gap. The CDR3 extends over 15 amino acids. CDR3 coding DNA: TGTGCCAGCAGCTTTATAGGCGGGCTCACAGATACGCAGTATTTT. This encodes CASSFIGGLTDTQYF.

As regards this clonotype: A much more abundant neighbour one base away suggests this may be a read error. V gene TRBV11-2 combines with J gene TRBJ2-3, with D unresolved. Germline V gene sequence: CDR1 SGHAT, CDR2 FQNNGV. The length of the CDR3 is 15 residues. CDR3: CASSEHKTSTDMQYF. Here the CDR3 DNA reads TGTGCCAGCAGCGAACATAAAACAAGCACAGATATGCAGTATTTT.

The genes are TRBV29-1 and TRBJ2-5; D may be TRBD1 or TRBD2 (6 bases each). V lost 5 bases and J 5 bases, leaving 12 bases between the germline ends. The CDR3 is 12 residues long. The V gene's germline CDR1 is SQVTM and CDR2 ANQGSEA. This CDR3 is CSVKSGGETQYF. CDR3 DNA sequence: TGCAGCGTTAAATCCGGGGGCGAGACCCAGTACTTC.

In this sample, this clonotype turned up a few times. The chain has TRBV5-1 and TRBJ2-1; 10 bases line up with TRBD2. The end of the DNA is better explained by TRBJ2-7, so the J call may be wrong. Germline V gives CDR1 SGHRS, CDR2 YFSETQ. This CDR3 is built from 16 residues. CDR3 sequence: CASSRTSGSSYNEQYF. As DNA, the CDR3 is TGCGCCAGCAGCCGGACTAGCGGTAGCTCCTACAATGAGCAGTACTTC.

This clonotype was counted ten times or more. J is TRBJ2-7 and V is TRBV7-8; the match to TRBD1 covers 9 bases. The junction had 3 bases not matched to a gene; V was cut back by 5 bases and J by 1 base. The CDR3 contains 14 residues. Germline V CDR1 and CDR2: SGHVS, FQNEAQ. The CDR3 sequence is CASSVTGGSYEQYF. Written as DNA, the CDR3 is TGTGCCAGCAGCGTGACAGGGGGTTCCTACGAGCAGTACTTC.

The chain is built from TRBV27 and TRBJ1-2, with D perhaps TRBD1 (5 bases). In germline, CDR1 is MNHEY, CDR2 SMNVEV (reference sequence). This CDR3 has 15 amino acids. Trimming shortened V by 3 bases and J by 0 bases, and 11 bases separated the two germline ends. The CDR3 loop reads CASSFNGHPNYGYTF. CDR3 sequence (DNA): TGTGCCAGCAGTTTTAACGGACACCCTAACTATGGCTACACCTTC.

The CDR3 coding sequence is TGTGCCAGCAGCACCAGATCCCCTTGGGACACTGAAGCTTTCTTT. Its protein is CASSTRSPWDTEAFF. The rearrangement uses TRBV21-1 and TRBJ1-1; the table's D gene call, TRBD1, was not cross checked with the DNA. TRBV21-1 is an annotated pseudogene. This CDR3 has 15 amino acids.

This chain connects TRBV14 to TRBJ2-4; the D is unclear. The J call may not be correct, given that the DNA end is closer to TRBJ2-7. CDR3 length: 15 amino acids. Germline V gene sequence: CDR1 SGHDN, CDR2 FVKESK. CDR3 protein: CASSQDVGRLYEQYF. CDR3 coding DNA: TGTGCCAGCAGCCAAGATGTCGGCAGGCTTTACGAGCAGTACTTC.